Listed below are T cell receptor beta chains from one sample, sequenced in a study of a mutant IDH1 vaccine in newly diagnosed glioma. Repertoires were generated with immunoSEQ multiplex PCR, while TCRdb's copy carries only in-frame clones and drops some. In the table there are some 33,000 clones, roughly 86% of which are singletons. Which antigens these TCRs recognize remains unknown. The sample was PBMCs, taken from a glioma patient whose treatment included an IDH1 peptide vaccine. These receptors were taken from a man aged 25-45 years with glioma. The CDR3 runs from the conserved cysteine through the conserved F or W. Each record gives: V gene, D gene, clone size, J gene, CDR3 DNA, CDR3 protein. The D gene is left open where the match is weak. A clone size is listed for some rows: how often the clone was seen (once, few, many), or a class if it is expanded.

>TRBV10-3|TRBD1|NA|TRBJ1-1
TGTGCCATCAGTGAGGCAGGGGGCACTGAAGCTTTCTTT
CAISEAGGTEAFF
>TRBV6-5|NA|NA|TRBJ1-1
TGTGCCAGCAGTTACGGCAGAAGGAACACTGAAGCTTTCTTT
CASSYGRRNTEAFF
>TRBV7-2|NA|NA|TRBJ2-5
TGTGCCAGCAGCCTGGACTCGATAGAGACCCAGTACTTC
CASSLDSIETQYF
>TRBV5-1|TRBD2|NA|TRBJ2-7
TGCGCCAGCAGCCAAGCAGCGGGAGGATCCTACGAGCAGTACTTC
CASSQAAGGSYEQYF
>TRBV5-1|TRBD1|NA|TRBJ1-3
TGCGCCAGCAGCTCGCGACAGGGGAGCTCTGGAAACACCATATATTTT
CASSSRQGSSGNTIYF
>TRBV4-2|NA|NA|TRBJ1-2
TGTGCCAGCAGCCAAGATCGACTGAACTATGGCTACACCTTC
CASSQDRLNYGYTF
>TRBV10-3|NA|NA|TRBJ2-2
TGTGCCATCAGTGAGCCACAGGGGAACACCGGGGAGCTGTTTTTT
CAISEPQGNTGELFF
>TRBV7-6|TRBD2|NA|TRBJ2-3
TGTGCCAGCAGCTTGACTAGCGGACCAGATACGCAGTATTTT
CASSLTSGPDTQYF
>TRBV30|NA|NA|TRBJ2-5
TGTGCCTGGAGTGATGAACGACAAGAGACCCAGTACTTC
CAWSDERQETQYF
>TRBV5-6|TRBD2|NA|TRBJ2-2
TGTGCCAGCAGCTTGGTGGGTAGCGGGATCACCGGGGAGCTGTTTTTT
CASSLVGSGITGELFF
>TRBV6-1|NA|NA|TRBJ1-3
TGTGCCAGCAGTGAGCACTACGACGGATTCTCTGGAAACACCATATATTTT
CASSEHYDGFSGNTIYF
>TRBV5-5|NA|NA|TRBJ2-7
TGTGCCAGCAGCTTGGTTACAGGTGGGGGTTGGGGCTACGAGCAGTACTTC
CASSLVTGGGWGYEQYF
>TRBV4-1|NA|NA|TRBJ1-2
TGCGCCAGCAGCCAAGTTAGCAGGAGCGACTATGGCTACACCTTC
CASSQVSRSDYGYTF
>TRBV30|NA|NA|TRBJ1-2
TGTGCCTGGAGTTCGGGGGCGGGGGTCGGCTACACCTTC
CAWSSGAGVGYTF
>TRBV14|TRBD2|NA|TRBJ2-1
TGTGCCAGCAGCACACTAGCGGGCTCCTACAATGAGCAGTTCTTC
CASSTLAGSYNEQFF
>TRBV9|TRBD1|NA|TRBJ1-1
TGTGCCAGCAGCGTAGTCGGGACAGGGGGCGTGGAGGCTTTCTTT
CASSVVGTGGVEAFF
>TRBV18|NA|NA|TRBJ2-3
TGTGCCAGCTCACCACCGGACGGCTCAGATACGCAGTATTTT
CASSPPDGSDTQYF
>TRBV18|NA|NA|TRBJ1-5
TGTGCCAGCTCCCCCGGGAGCCAGCCCCAGCATTTT
CASSPGSQPQHF
>TRBV10-2|NA|NA|TRBJ2-6
TGCGCCAGCGCGACCCGGGACCTTGGGGCCAACGTCCTGACTTTC
CASATRDLGANVLTF
>TRBV10-3|TRBD1|NA|TRBJ2-1
TGTGCCATCAGTGAGTCGATTCTCAGGACAGGGAGTGATGAGCAGTTCTTC
CAISESILRTGSDEQFF
>TRBV18|NA|NA|TRBJ1-5
TGTGCCAGCTCACCCCCTATTAGCAACAGCAATCAGCCCCAGCATTTT
CASSPPISNSNQPQHF
>TRBV2|NA|NA|TRBJ1-1
TGTGCCAGCAGTGAAGGGGGCCCGGACAGTGAAGCTTTCTTT
CASSEGGPDSEAFF
>TRBV7-9|NA|NA|TRBJ1-2
TGTGCCAGCAGCCACCAAGGGGCGCGTCAGGGCTACACCTTC
CASSHQGARQGYTF
>TRBV10-1|TRBD2|NA|TRBJ2-1
TGCGCCAGCAGTGAGTACGCTAGCGGGACGCCTGGAGAGCAGTTCTTC
CASSEYASGTPGEQFF
>TRBV15|NA|NA|TRBJ2-7
TGTGCCACCGCTCCCCACACAACCTACGAGCAGTACTTC
CATAPHTTYEQYF
>TRBV29-1|NA|NA|TRBJ1-1
TGCAGCGTTGAACAACAGCCTAACACTGAAGCTTTCTTT
CSVEQQPNTEAFF
>TRBV6-1|TRBD1|NA|TRBJ2-7
TGTGCCAGCGTTCCCCAGGGGGCCCGCTGGGAGCAGTACTTC
CASVPQGARWEQYF
>TRBV30|TRBD2|NA|TRBJ2-2
TGTGCCTGGAGAAGGAGCGGGAGGGCCGGAGGCGGGGAGCTGTTTTTT
CAWRRSGRAGGGELFF
>TRBV4-1|TRBD2|NA|TRBJ2-1
TGCGCCAGCAGCCAAGGACTAGCGGGAGGGCCCTTGAATGAGCAGTTCTTC
CASSQGLAGGPLNEQFF
>TRBV2|TRBD1|NA|TRBJ1-1
TGTGCCAGCAGTCAGGGGGCCCGGGCTTTCTTT
CASSQGARAFF
>TRBV6-1|NA|NA|TRBJ2-1
TGTGCCAGCAGGATACGACGCCCGCCCAATGAGCAGTTCTTC
CASRIRRPPNEQFF
>TRBV29-1|TRBD2|many|TRBJ2-1
TGCAGCGCCCCGGGACTAGCGGACTACAATGAGCAGTTCTTC
CSAPGLADYNEQFF
>TRBV27|NA|NA|TRBJ2-1
TGTGCCAGCAGTGCTGGACAGCTAAATTACAATGAGCAGTTCTTC
CASSAGQLNYNEQFF
>TRBV4-1|NA|NA|TRBJ2-1
TGCGCCAGCAGCCGAGTGGGCAATGAGCAGTTCTTC
CASSRVGNEQFF
>TRBV29-1|TRBD2|NA|TRBJ2-3
TGCAGCGCCGCCTGGCTAGCGGGATTCACAGATACGCAGTATTTT
CSAAWLAGFTDTQYF
>TRBV6-1|TRBD2|NA|TRBJ2-7
TGTGCCAGCAGTGAGATAGCGGGAAAAAAAGGCGAGCAGTACTTC
CASSEIAGKKGEQYF